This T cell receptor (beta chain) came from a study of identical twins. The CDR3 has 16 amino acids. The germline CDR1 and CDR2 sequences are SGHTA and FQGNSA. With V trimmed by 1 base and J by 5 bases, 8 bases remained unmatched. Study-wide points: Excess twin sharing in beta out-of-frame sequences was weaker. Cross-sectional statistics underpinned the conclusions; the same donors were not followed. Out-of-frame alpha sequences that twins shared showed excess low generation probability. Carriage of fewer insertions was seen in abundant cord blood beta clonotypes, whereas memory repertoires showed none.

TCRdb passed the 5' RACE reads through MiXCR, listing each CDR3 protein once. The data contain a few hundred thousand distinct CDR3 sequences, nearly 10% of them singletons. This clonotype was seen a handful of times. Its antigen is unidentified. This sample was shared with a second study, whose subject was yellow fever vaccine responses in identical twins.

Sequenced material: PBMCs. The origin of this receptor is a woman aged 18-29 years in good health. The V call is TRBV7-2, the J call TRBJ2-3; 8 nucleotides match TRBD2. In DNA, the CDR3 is TGTGCCAGCAGCTTAGATCCGGGAGGGCCTTTAGATACGCAGTATTTT. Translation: CASSLDPGGPLDTQYF.